Sequencing of this T cell receptor beta chain was carried out in a study of blood T cells in healthy people across ages. Across the study: The template switching approach captured approximately one barcoded beta molecule for every two T cells.

Findings and caveats of the study: Considered underestimates were the diversity estimates obtained from one million T cells. Per million T cells, TCR beta diversity dropped roughly linearly as age increased.

Turning to this clonotype: Its specificity is not known.

The use of a sample-barcoded 5' primer and a J-beta primer mix characterized a second PCR of roughly 7 to 11 cycles. Each cDNA was tagged by a template-switch adaptor containing 12 random nucleotides. TCRdb re-called the 5' RACE reads through MiXCR, storing one row per CDR3 protein. This table holds under 1 million distinct CDR3 sequences, under 45% found once. The V segment lost 9 bases and the J segment 0 bases; nucleotides outside the gene matches: 11. The CDR3 loop spans 16 amino acids. Germline assignment: CDR1 MDHEN and CDR2 SYDVKM. The V and J genes are TRBV28 and TRBJ2-4; 7 bases match TRBD1. Sequencing used blood. The source is a man aged 60 to 75 in good health. CDR3 bases: TGTGCCAGTAGAGGGACAGATAAGATAGCCAAAAACATTCAGTACTTC. Its protein is CASRGTDKIAKNIQYF.